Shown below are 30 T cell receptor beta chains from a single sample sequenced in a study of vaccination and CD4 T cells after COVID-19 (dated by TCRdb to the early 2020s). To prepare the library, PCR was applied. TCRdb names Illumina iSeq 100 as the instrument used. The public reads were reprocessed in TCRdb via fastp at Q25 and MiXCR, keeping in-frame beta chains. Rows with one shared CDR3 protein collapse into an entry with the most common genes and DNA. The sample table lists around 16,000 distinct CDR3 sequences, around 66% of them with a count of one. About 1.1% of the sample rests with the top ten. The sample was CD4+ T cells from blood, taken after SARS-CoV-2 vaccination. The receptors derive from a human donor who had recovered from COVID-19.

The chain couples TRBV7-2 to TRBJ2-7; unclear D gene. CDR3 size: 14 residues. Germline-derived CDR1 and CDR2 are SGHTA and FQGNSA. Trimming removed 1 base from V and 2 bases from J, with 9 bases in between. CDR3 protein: CASSLGGPAYEQYF. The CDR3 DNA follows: TGTGCCAGCAGCTTAGGAGGTCCAGCCTACGAGCAGTACTTC.

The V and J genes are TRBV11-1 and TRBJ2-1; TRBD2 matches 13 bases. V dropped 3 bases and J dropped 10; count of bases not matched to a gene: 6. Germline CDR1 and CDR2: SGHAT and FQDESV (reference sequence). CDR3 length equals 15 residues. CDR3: CASSFRLAGGVEQFF. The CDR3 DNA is TGTGCCAGCAGCTTCCGACTAGCGGGGGGTGTGGAGCAGTTCTTC.

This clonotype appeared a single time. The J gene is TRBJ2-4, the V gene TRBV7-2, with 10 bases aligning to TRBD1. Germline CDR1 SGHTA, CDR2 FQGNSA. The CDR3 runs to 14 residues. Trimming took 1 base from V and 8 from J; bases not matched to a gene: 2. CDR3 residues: CASSLGQGADIQYF. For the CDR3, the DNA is TGTGCCAGCAGCTTAGGACAGGGGGCGGACATTCAGTACTTC. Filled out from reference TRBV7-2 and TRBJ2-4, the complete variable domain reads GAGVSQSPSNKVTEKGKDVELRCDPISGHTALYWYRQSLGQGLEFLIYFQGNSAPDKSGLPSDRFSAERTGGSVSTLTIQRTQQEDSAVYLCASSLGQGADIQYFGAGTRLSVL.

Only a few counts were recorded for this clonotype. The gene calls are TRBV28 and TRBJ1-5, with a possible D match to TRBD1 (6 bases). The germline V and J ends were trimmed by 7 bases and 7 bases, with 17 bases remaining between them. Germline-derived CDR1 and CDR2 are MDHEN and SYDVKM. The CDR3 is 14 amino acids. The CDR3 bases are TGTGCCAGCAATCGGGCAGGGGTTAGCCAGCCCCAGCATTTT. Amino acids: CASNRAGVSQPQHF.

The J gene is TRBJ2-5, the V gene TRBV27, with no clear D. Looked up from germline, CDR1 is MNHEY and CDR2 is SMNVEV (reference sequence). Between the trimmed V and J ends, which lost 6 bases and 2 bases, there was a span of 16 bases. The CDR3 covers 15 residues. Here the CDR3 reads CASRTQGGFQETQYF. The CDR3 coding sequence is TGTGCCAGCAGAACCCAAGGTGGTTTTCAAGAGACCCAGTACTTC.

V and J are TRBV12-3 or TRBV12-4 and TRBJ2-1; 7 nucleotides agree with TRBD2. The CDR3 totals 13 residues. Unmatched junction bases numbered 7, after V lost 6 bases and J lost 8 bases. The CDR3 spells CASSLPGRYEQFF. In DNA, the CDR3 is TGTGCCAGCAGCCTCCCCGGGAGGTATGAGCAGTTCTTC.

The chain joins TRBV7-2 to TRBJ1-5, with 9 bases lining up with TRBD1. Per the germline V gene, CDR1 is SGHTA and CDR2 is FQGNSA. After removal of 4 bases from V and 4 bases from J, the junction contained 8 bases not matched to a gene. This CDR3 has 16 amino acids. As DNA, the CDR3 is TGTGCCAGCAGCTCACCTAGGACAGGGGAGAATCAGCCCCAGCATTTT. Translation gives CASSSPRTGENQPQHF.

This chain's CDR3 is CASSGTHEQYF. The CDR3 bases are TGTGCCAGCAGTGGGACCCACGAGCAGTACTTC. This sequence joins TRBV25-1 and TRBJ2-7; D is unresolved. The V gene's germline CDR1 is MGHDK and CDR2 SYGVNS. The V gene lost 4 bases and the J gene lost 5 bases, with 6 bases spanning the gap. There are 11 residues in the CDR3.

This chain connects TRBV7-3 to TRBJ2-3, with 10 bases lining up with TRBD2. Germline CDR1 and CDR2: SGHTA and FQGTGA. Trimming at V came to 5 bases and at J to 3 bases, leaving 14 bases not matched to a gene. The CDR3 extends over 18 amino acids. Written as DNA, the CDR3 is TGTGCCAGCAGCAGGGGAGCGGGAGGGCCATTGGGGACAGATACGCAGTATTTT. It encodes CASSRGAGGPLGTDTQYF.

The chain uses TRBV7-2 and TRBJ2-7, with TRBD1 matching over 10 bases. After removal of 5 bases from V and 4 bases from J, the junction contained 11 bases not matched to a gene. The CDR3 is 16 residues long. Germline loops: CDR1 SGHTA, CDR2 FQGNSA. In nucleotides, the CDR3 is TGTGCCAGCAGCCAAACTTTCCGGGACAGGGGATACGAGCAGTACTTC. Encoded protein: CASSQTFRDRGYEQYF.

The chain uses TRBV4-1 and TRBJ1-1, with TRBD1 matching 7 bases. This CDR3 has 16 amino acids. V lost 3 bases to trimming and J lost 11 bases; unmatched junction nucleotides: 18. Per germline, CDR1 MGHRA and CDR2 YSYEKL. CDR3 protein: CASSHQGGVKLIGAFF. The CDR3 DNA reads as TGCGCCAGCAGCCACCAGGGGGGGGTGAAGTTAATTGGGGCTTTCTTT.

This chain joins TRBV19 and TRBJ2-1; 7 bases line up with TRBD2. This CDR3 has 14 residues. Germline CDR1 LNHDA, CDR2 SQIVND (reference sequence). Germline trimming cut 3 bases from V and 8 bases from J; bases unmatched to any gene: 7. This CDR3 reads CASSIGGRAYEQFF. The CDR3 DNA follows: TGTGCCAGTAGTATTGGGGGGAGGGCCTATGAGCAGTTCTTC.

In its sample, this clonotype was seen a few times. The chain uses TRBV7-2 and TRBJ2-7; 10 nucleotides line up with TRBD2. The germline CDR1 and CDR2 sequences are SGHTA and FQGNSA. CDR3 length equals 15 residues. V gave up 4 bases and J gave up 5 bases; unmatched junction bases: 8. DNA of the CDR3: TGTGCCAGCAGCTCACCTCAGCGGGAGGGGGACGAGCAGTACTTC. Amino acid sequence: CASSSPQREGDEQYF.

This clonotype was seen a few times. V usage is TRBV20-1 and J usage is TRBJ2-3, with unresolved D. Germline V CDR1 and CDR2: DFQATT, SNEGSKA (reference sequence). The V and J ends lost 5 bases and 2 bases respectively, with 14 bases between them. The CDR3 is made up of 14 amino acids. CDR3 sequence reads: CSARRAGNTDTQYF. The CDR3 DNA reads TGCAGTGCTCGACGGGCCGGAAACACAGATACGCAGTATTTT.

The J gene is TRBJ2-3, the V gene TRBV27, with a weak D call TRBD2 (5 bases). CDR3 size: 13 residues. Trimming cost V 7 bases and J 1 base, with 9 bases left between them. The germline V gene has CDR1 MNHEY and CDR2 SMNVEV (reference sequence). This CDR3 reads CASTPRGTDTQYF. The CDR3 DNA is TGTGCCAGCACCCCGAGGGGCACAGATACGCAGTATTTT.

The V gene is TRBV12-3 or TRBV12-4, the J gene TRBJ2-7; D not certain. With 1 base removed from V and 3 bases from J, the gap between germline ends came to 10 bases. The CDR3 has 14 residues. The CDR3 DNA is TGTGCCAGCAGTTTAGGTTGGCAGAGCTACGAGCAGTACTTC. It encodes CASSLGWQSYEQYF.

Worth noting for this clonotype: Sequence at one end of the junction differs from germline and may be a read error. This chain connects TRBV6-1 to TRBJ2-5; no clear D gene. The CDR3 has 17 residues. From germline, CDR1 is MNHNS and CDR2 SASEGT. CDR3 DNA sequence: TGTGCCAGCAGCCTGGACGCCAAGAACCCGTCCCAAGGGACCCAGTACTTC. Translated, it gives CASSLDAKNPSQGTQYF.

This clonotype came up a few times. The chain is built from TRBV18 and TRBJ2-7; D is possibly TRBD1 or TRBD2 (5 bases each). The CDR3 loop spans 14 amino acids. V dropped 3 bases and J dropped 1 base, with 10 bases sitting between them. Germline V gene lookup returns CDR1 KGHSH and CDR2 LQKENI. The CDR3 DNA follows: TGTGCCAGCTCACCCGGGACGGAATCCTACGAGCAGTACTTC. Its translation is CASSPGTESYEQYF.

DNA of the CDR3: TGTGCCAGCAGTGAGTTCATCACCGGGGAGCTGTTTTTT. It yields the protein CASSEFITGELFF. The gene calls are TRBV6-4 and TRBJ2-2, with unresolved D. With 3 bases removed from V and 4 bases from J, the gap between germline ends came to 6 bases. Germline assignment: CDR1 MRHNA and CDR2 SNTAGT. The CDR3 has 13 amino acids.

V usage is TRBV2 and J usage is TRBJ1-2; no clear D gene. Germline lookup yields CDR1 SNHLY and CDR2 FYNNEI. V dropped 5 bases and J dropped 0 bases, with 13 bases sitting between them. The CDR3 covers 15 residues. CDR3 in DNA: TGTGCCAGCAGTCCGACCCGTACTACTAACTATGGCTACACCTTC. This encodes CASSPTRTTNYGYTF.

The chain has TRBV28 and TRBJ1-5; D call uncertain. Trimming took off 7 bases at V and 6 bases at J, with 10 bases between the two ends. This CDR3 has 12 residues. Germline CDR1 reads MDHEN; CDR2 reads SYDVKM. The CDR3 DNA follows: TGTGCCAGCACCCGGGTACCTCAGCCCCAGCATTTT. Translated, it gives CASTRVPQPQHF.

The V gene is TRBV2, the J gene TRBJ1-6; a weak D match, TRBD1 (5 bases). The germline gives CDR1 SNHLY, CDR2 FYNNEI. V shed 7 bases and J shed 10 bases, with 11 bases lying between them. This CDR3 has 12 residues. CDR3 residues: CASTLDISPLHF. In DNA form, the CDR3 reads TGTGCCAGCACCTTGGACATCTCACCCCTCCACTTT.

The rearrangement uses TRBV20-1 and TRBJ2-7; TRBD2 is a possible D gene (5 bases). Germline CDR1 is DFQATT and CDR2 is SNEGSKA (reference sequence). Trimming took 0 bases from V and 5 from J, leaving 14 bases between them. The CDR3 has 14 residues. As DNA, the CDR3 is TGCAGTGCTAGAGAGCCGGGAAGTTACGACGAGCAGTACTTC. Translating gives CSAREPGSYDEQYF.

The CDR3 protein is CASNSDYNYGYTF. CDR3 nucleotide sequence: TGTGCCAGCAATTCAGATTACAACTATGGCTACACCTTC. This chain uses TRBV2 with TRBJ1-2, with unresolved D. The CDR3 covers 13 residues. Germline-derived CDR1 and CDR2 are SNHLY and FYNNEI. V lost 7 bases and J lost 2, with 11 bases in between.

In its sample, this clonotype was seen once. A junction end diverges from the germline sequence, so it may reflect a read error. CDR3 bases: TGTGCTAGCAGCCTGGGGTTATCCGGGACTAGCGGATCCAATGAGCAGTTCTTC. Protein: CASSLGLSGTSGSNEQFF. The V and J genes are TRBV7-7 and TRBJ2-1; 11 positions match TRBD2. Germline CDR1 SSHAT, CDR2 FNYEAQ (reference sequence). This CDR3 contains 18 residues. The variable domain in full, with the rest retrieved from reference TRBV7-7 and TRBJ2-1, is GAGVSQSPRYKVTKRGQDVTLRCDPISSHATLYWYQQALGQGPEFLTYFNYEAQPDKSGLPSDRFSAERPEGSISTLTIQRTEQRDSAMYRCASSLGLSGTSGSNEQFFGPGTRLTVL.

CDR3 in amino acids: CSARDMIWGYGYTF. For the CDR3, the DNA is TGCAGTGCTAGAGATATGATCTGGGGGTACGGCTACACCTTC. This chain links TRBV20-1 with TRBJ1-2; a possible D gene is TRBD1 (5 bases). Germline V CDR1 and CDR2: DFQATT, SNEGSKA (reference sequence). Trimming shortened V by 0 bases and J by 8 bases, and 16 bases separated the two germline ends. The CDR3 totals 14 residues.

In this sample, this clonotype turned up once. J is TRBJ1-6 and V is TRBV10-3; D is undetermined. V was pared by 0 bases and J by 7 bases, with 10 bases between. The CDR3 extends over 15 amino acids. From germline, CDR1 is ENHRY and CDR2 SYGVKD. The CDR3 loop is CAISESGEVNSPLHF. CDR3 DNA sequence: TGTGCCATCAGTGAGTCTGGGGAGGTGAATTCACCCCTCCACTTT.

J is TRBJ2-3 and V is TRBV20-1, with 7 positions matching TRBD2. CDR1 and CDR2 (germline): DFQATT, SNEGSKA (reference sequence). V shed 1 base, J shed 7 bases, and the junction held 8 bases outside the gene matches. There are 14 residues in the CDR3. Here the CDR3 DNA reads TGCAGTGCTAGAGGGGGGGGGGTCCGAAATACGCAGTATTTT. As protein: CSARGGGVRNTQYF.

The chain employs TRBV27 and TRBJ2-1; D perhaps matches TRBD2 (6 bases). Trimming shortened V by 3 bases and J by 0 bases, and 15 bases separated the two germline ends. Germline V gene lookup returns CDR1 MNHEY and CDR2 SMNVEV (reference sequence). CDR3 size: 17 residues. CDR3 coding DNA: TGTGCCAGCAGTTTTGGGGCGGGGCCAATCTCCTACAATGAGCAGTTCTTC. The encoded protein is CASSFGAGPISYNEQFF.

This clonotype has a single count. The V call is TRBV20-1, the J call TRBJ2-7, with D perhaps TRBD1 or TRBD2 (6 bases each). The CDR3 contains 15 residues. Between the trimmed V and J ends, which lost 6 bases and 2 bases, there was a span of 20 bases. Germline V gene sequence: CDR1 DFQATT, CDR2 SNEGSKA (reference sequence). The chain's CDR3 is CSAPQGGTPTYEQYF. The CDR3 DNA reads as TGCAGTGCCCCTCAAGGCGGGACACCTACCTACGAGCAGTACTTC.